The clone carrying this TCR beta chain was counted only a few times. Its target is not known. This record comes from a study of T-cell memory formation after mild COVID-19. Study summary: TCR clusters largely stayed donor specific.

Study results and caveats: Day 15 to 85 contracting clones showed balanced CD4/CD8; day 15 to 37 expanders favored CD4+.

From 5'RACE with constant-segment primers came TCR alpha and TCR beta cDNA libraries that carried sample barcodes and UMIs. Using its own MiXCR run on the 5' RACE reads, TCRdb lists one record per CDR3 protein. The repertoire holds 550,000 to 600,000 distinct CDR3 sequences, with roughly a sixth as singletons. V dropped 5 bases and J dropped 2 bases, with 13 bases sitting between them. Germline-derived CDR1 and CDR2 are DFQATT and SNEGSKA (reference sequence). The CDR3 runs to 13 residues. J is TRBJ2-7 and V is TRBV20-1, with D possibly matching TRBD1 (5 bases). The sequence came from an adult woman who had mild COVID-19 (a few samples of this study predate the infection). Cell type and time point are not known. The specimen sequenced was PBMCs or a T cell subset sorted from them (not recorded which). CDR3 residues: CSAPVGPPYEQYF. CDR3 in DNA: TGCAGTGCTCCCGTGGGGCCCCCCTACGAGCAGTACTTC.